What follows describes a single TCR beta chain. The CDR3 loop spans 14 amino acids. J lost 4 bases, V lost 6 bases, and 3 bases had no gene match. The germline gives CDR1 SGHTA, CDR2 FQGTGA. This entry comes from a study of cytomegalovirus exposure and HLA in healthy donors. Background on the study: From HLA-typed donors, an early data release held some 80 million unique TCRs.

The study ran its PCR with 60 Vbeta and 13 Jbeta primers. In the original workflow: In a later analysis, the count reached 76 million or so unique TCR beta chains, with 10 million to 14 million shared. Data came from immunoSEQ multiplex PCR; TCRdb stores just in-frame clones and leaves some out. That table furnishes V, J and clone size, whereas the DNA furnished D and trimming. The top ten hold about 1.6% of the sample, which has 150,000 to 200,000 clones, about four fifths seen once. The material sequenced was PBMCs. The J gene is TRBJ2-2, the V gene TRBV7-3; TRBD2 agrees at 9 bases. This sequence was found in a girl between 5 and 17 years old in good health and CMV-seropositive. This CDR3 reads CASRLAGVTGELFF. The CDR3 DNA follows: TGTGCCAGCAGACTAGCGGGTGTCACCGGGGAGCTGTTTTTT. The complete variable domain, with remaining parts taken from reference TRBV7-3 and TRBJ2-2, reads GAGVSQTPSNKVTEKGKYVELRCDPISGHTALYWYRQSLGQGPEFLIYFQGTGAADDSGLPNDRFFAVRPEGSVSTLKIQRTERGDSAVYLCASRLAGVTGELFFGEGSRLTVL.